The present T cell receptor beta chain was sequenced within a study of blood T cell repertoires in COVID-19. Across the study: Nucleic acid was either cDNA or gDNA, and it came from T cells, B-cell-depleted T cells, or PBMCs.

Germline V CDR1 and CDR2: MNHEY, SMNVEV (reference sequence). The CDR3 runs 15 residues. V was clipped by 5 bases and J by 9 bases; unmatched bases: 9. Assay: immunoSEQ multiplex PCR; the TCRdb copy retains only in-frame clones and omits some. The sample includes about 300,000 clones, around nine tenths of them seen just once. Source material: PBMCs or T cells enriched from blood (not recorded which). The origin of this receptor is a woman between 18 and 29 years old who had recovered from COVID-19. This rearrangement joins TRBV27 to TRBJ1-6, with TRBD1 matching 8 bases. The CDR3 coding sequence is TGTGCCAGCAGTCAAACAGGACAGGGAAGTTCACCCCTCCACTTT. It translates to CASSQTGQGSSPLHF.